Presented here are 3 T cell receptor beta chains from one specimen sequenced in a study of T cell responses to AZD1222 COVID-19 vaccine. The method was immunoSEQ multiplex PCR; TCRdb's version includes in-frame clones alone and lacks a portion of them. The sample includes more than 65,000 clones, 70% to 85% seen only once; the top ten take under 25%. This material consisted of peripheral blood, taken on day 0 of AZD1222 vaccination. The receptors stem from an adult in good health.

V and J are TRBV3-1 (or the pseudogene TRBV3-2) and TRBJ1-3; D gene uncertain. Germline values: CDR1 LGHDT, CDR2 YNNKEL (reference sequence). The CDR3 loop spans 12 amino acids. Trimming removed 5 bases from V and 3 bases from J, with 5 bases in between. The CDR3 sequence is CASSLLGNTIYF. DNA for the CDR3: TGTGCCAGCAGCTTACTTGGAAACACCATATATTTT.

This clone has only a few counts. V gene TRBV18 combines with J gene TRBJ2-3; 13 bases agree with TRBD2. Germline-derived CDR1 and CDR2 are KGHSH and LQKENI. The V gene end was trimmed by 2 bases and the J gene end by 5 bases; junction bases not matched to a gene: 7. The CDR3 runs to 17 residues. This CDR3 is CASSPTLAGGGEDTQYF. The CDR3 DNA sequence: TGTGCCAGCTCACCAACACTAGCGGGAGGGGGAGAAGATACGCAGTATTTT.

The V and J genes are TRBV21-1 and TRBJ2-5; TRBD2 is taken as the D call from the table, unchecked against the DNA. TRBV21-1 is noted as a pseudogene. The CDR3 spans 15 residues. CDR3 bases: TGTGCCAGCAGCGTCTACCTAGCGGTCCAAGAGACCCAGTACTTC. It encodes CASSVYLAVQETQYF.